This section outlines one T cell receptor (beta chain) sequence together with its context. Its antigen is still unknown. Base qualities are not recorded, but no much larger clone differs from it by a single base. The time point label, read with the paper, signifies: baseline before first vaccination. Samples from vaccinated people were obtained from the UK trials COV001 and COV002, which included a single-blind randomized controlled phase 2/3 trial of AZD1222 (ChAdOx1 nCoV-19) in healthy adults. Trial participant PBMC samples were collected at day 0 and day 28 after the second dose for TCRbeta chain sequencing. This specimen belongs to a study of T cell responses to AZD1222 COVID-19 vaccine (TCRdb year 2021). Looking at the study overall: AZD1222 recipients given second doses at about 4 weeks or at about 12 weeks were pooled, since spike-specific TCR depth and breadth were not found to differ between the two schedules. TCR sequencing covered 230 or so trial participants: roughly 200 given two doses of AZD1222 and 26 given two doses of MenACWY control vaccine. Trial participants were enrolled by age into 18-55, 56-69 and 70-plus year subgroups, with around 150, 28 and 57 TCR-sequenced participants respectively.

General findings and caveats noted by the study authors: No day 14 peak-response samples were available, so repertoires were characterized only after the peak T cell response. Epitopes outside the regions mutated in the B.1.351 and B.1.1.7 variants were reportedly recognized by nearly half of the unique spike-specific TCRs. In the small 56-69-year group, the increase in depth fell short of significance, most likely because of low power. After two AZD1222 doses, both the breadth and the depth of spike-specific TCRs were significantly higher than at day 0 and than in MenACWY recipients. Participants were mostly white British, with more females than males. The authors suggested clonal diversity may have been underestimated. Conclusions about previously exposed vaccinees are limited, since just five or six AZD1222 recipients were seropositive for SARS-CoV-2 at baseline. CD4 TCRs associated with the vaccine covered the entire spike protein, and the dominant responses were in regions 160-218 and 743-854.

The CDR3 regions of human TCRbeta chains were analyzed by immunosequencing. On the authors' methods: Repertoire TCRs were checked for matches against a reference library of SARS-CoV-2-specific TCRs that had been generated using the MIRA antigen-specificity platform. Breadth meant the fraction of unique TCRs that were SARS-CoV-2-associated, whereas depth meant the fraction of total T cells that were SARS-CoV-2-associated. Each spike-specific TCR was assigned to its reactive spike region and to a CD4 or CD8 class using the MIRA data. Log10-transformed breadth and depth values were compared by one-way ANOVA with Sidak's multiple comparisons tests. TCRdb holds this immuneACCESS table with in-frame rearrangements only. Some clones are missing; in checked studies, unresolved V genes explain under half, and the rest has no known cause. V and J calls and clone size come straight from that table; D and trimming were deduced from the DNA. The sample table lists 100,000 to 150,000 clones, 88% of them with a count of one. The ten largest clones capture roughly 7.4% of the sample.

Deletion took 1 base off V and 10 bases off J, with a span of 11 bases between the germline ends. According to the germline V gene, CDR1 reads SGHTA and CDR2 reads FQGNSA. The CDR3 holds 13 amino acids from the cysteine to the phenylalanine. Just CDR3 DNA is preserved here, 39 bases in frame from base 1. This chain is built from TRBV7-2 and TRBJ2-1; the D gene cannot be named for sure. This specimen consisted of peripheral blood, obtained on day 0 of AZD1222 vaccination. This TCR derives from an adult in good health. DNA sequence: TGTGCCAGCAGCTTAGGGAACGGACCAGAGCAGTTCTTC. This codes for CASSLGNGPEQFF.